This T cell receptor beta chain was sequenced in a study of blood T cell repertoires in COVID-19. Study-wide background: Material from acute and convalescent COVID-19 was sourced from the United States, Italy and Spain. From T cells, B-cell-depleted T cells, or PBMCs came the material, which was cDNA or gDNA.

Germline V gene sequence: CDR1 MDHEN, CDR2 SYDVKM. With V trimmed by 5 bases and J by 6 bases, 6 bases remained unmatched. The CDR3 covers 15 residues. Per the original data handling: Amplification of reference gene primers was used by the study to estimate nucleated cell counts. Libraries were prepared by immunoSEQ multiplex PCR; TCRdb keeps only in-frame clonotypes and omits some of them. V, J and clone size are taken as reported in that table, and D and trimming were inferred from the DNA itself. Of 60,000 or so clones listed, 78% are singletons. The V and J genes are TRBV28 and TRBJ1-5; 11 bases are shared with TRBD1. This TCR derives from a human donor in a cohort sampled during active COVID-19. Sequenced sample: peripheral blood. This CDR3 reads CASSLTGTGGQPQHF. In DNA, the CDR3 is TGTGCCAGCAGTCTCACCGGGACAGGGGGTCAGCCCCAGCATTTT.